Below, 13 T cell receptor beta chains from the same sample are listed, as sequenced in a study of blood T cells in healthy people across ages. Sample-barcoded 5' priming and a J-beta primer mix drove a second PCR of 7 to 11 cycles. Each CDR3 protein is one row after TCRdb ran MiXCR on the 5' RACE reads. The sample shows about 750,000 distinct CDR3 sequences, 53% of them seen only once. The sample comprised blood. Receptors originate from an older man in good health.

This clonotype was seen a single time. The V gene is TRBV7-6, the J gene TRBJ2-7; D unresolved. The CDR3 consists of 14 residues. CDR1 and CDR2 from the germline V gene are SGHVS and FNYEAQ. V was clipped by 1 base and J by 1 base, with 8 bases between them. The CDR3 is CASSLEARSYEQYF. The CDR3 bases are TGTGCCAGCAGCTTAGAGGCCAGGTCCTACGAGCAGTACTTC.

The chain joins TRBV7-2 to TRBJ1-2; unclear D gene. Germline loops: CDR1 SGHTA, CDR2 FQGNSA. Between the trimmed V and J ends, which lost 4 bases and 4 bases, there was a span of 16 bases. The CDR3 contains 15 residues. CDR3 sequence (DNA): TGTGCCAGCAGCTCCCGGCCCCAATGGGGCTATGGCTACACCTTC. This encodes CASSSRPQWGYGYTF.

The chain has TRBV3-1 and TRBJ2-5, with D possibly matching TRBD2 (7 bases). Deletions cut 1 base from V and 5 bases from J, with 14 bases between. CDR3 length: 15 amino acids. CDR1 is LGHDT and CDR2 is YNNKEL in the germline V gene (reference sequence). CDR3: CASSQATGGRETQYF. CDR3 DNA sequence: TGTGCCAGCAGCCAAGCCACGGGGGGCCGGGAGACCCAGTACTTC.

This chain connects TRBV6-1 to TRBJ1-4; 7 bases map to TRBD1. Germline V CDR1 and CDR2: MNHNS, SASEGT. V shed 5 bases, J shed 0 bases, and the junction held 3 bases outside the gene matches. The CDR3 runs to 15 residues. CDR3 in amino acids: CASSTGTATNEKLFF. CDR3 coding DNA: TGTGCCAGCAGTACGGGGACAGCAACTAATGAAAAACTGTTTTTT.

In this sample, this clonotype turned up once. The genes are TRBV6-5 and TRBJ2-1; TRBD1 aligns across 8 bases. CDR1 and CDR2 (germline): MNHEY, SVGAGI. V trimming: 10 bases; J trimming: 0 bases; junction bases outside the gene matches: 5. The CDR3 is 14 amino acids. Written as DNA, the CDR3 is TGTGCCACCTGCACAGGGGGCTCCTACAATGAGCAGTTCTTC. Translating gives CATCTGGSYNEQFF.

The rearrangement links TRBV10-3 to TRBJ2-4, with 9 bases that match TRBD2. The closer fit of TRBJ2-7 to the DNA end suggests the J call may be wrong. Germline CDR1 reads ENHRY; CDR2 reads SYGVKD. The CDR3 consists of 13 residues. DNA for the CDR3: TGTGCCATCAGTCCTAGCGGGACGTACGAGCAGTACTTC. Protein product: CAISPSGTYEQYF.

A few counts support this clonotype. This chain uses TRBV29-1 with TRBJ2-7, with TRBD2 as a possible D gene (7 bases). Trimming removed 7 bases from V and 1 base from J, with 14 bases in between. The CDR3 contains 13 residues. Germline V gene lookup returns CDR1 SQVTM and CDR2 ANQGSEA. This CDR3 reads CSAEGGESYEQYF. CDR3 sequence (DNA): TGCAGCGCCGAAGGGGGGGAATCCTACGAGCAGTACTTC.

The chain has TRBV6-5 and TRBJ1-1; D gene uncertain. With 9 bases removed from V and 4 bases from J, the gap between germline ends came to 15 bases. The germline CDR1 and CDR2 sequences are MNHEY and SVGAGI. The CDR3 has 13 residues. CDR3 nucleotide sequence: TGTGCCAGTTACCCGGGTTGGGGCACTGAAGCTTTCTTT. Amino acids: CASYPGWGTEAFF.

This clonotype has more than one count but fewer than ten. The rearrangement joins TRBV3-1 to TRBJ2-1; D is unclear. The V gene's germline CDR1 is LGHDT and CDR2 YNNKEL (reference sequence). The length of the CDR3 is 14 residues. Between the trimmed V and J ends, which lost 1 base and 0 bases, there was a span of 4 bases. CDR3 region: CASSQASSYNEQFF. In DNA form, the CDR3 reads TGTGCCAGCAGCCAAGCCAGCTCCTACAATGAGCAGTTCTTC.

With regard to this clonotype: One end of the junction is discordant with germline, which a read error may explain. The rearrangement joins TRBV27 to TRBJ1-5; D uncertain. CDR1 is MNHEY and CDR2 is SMNVEV in the germline V gene (reference sequence). This CDR3 contains 14 residues. CDR3 nucleotide sequence: TGTGCCGGCAGTCTCGGACTGAGCAATCAGCCCCAGCATTTT. It translates to CAGSLGLSNQPQHF.

The chain links TRBV12-3 or TRBV12-4 to TRBJ2-1, with 11 positions matching TRBD2. V was clipped by 6 bases and J by 7 bases; unmatched bases: 8. This CDR3 region has 15 residues. In nucleotides, the CDR3 is TGTGCCAGCAGCTTAACTAGCGGGAGTGCAAATGAGCAGTTCTTC. Its translation is CASSLTSGSANEQFF.

The rearrangement uses TRBV12-3 or TRBV12-4 and TRBJ2-1; 10 bases match TRBD2. This CDR3 spans 13 amino acids. J lost 9 bases, V lost 7 bases, and 6 bases had no gene match. Written as DNA, the CDR3 is TGTGCCAGCAACATAGGGACTAGCGTTGAGCAGTTCTTC. Translated, it gives CASNIGTSVEQFF.

This clonotype occurred many times. This chain joins TRBV2 and TRBJ2-5; no clear D. The CDR3 covers 14 residues. V lost 6 bases and J 1 base, leaving 12 bases between the germline ends. In germline, CDR1 is SNHLY, CDR2 FYNNEI. The CDR3 loop reads CASSAGQVQETQYF. The CDR3 bases are TGTGCCAGCAGCGCCGGGCAGGTCCAAGAGACCCAGTACTTC.